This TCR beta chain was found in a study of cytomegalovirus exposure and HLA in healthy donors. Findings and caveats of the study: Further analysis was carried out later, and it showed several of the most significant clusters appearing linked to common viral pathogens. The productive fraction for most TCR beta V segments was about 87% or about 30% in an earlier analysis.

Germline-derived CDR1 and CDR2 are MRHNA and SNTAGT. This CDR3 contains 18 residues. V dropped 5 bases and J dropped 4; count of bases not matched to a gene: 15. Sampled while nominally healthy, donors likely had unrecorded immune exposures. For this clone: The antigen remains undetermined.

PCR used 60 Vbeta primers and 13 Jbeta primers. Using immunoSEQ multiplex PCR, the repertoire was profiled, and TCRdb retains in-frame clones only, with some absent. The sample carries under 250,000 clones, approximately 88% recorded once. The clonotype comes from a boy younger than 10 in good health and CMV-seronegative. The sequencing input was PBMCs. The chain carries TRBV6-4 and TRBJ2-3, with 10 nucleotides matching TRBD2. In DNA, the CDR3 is TGTGCCAGCAGTCAGGAACTGGCAAGCGGGGGGGCCTCAGATACGCAGTATTTT. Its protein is CASSQELASGGASDTQYF.